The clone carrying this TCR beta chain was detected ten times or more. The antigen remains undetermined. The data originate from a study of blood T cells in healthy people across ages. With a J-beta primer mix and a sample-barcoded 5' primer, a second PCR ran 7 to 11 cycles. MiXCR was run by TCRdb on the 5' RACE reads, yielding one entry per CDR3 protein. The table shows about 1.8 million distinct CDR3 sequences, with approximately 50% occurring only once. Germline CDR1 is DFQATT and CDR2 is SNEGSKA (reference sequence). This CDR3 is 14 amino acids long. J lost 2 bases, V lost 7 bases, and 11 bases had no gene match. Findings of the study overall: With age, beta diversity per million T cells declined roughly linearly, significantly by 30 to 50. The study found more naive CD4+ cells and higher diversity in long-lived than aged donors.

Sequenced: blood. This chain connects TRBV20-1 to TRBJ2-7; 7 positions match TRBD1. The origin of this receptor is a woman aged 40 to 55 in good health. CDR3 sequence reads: CSETTGCFTYEQYF. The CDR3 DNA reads TGCAGTGAGACGACAGGGTGTTTTACCTACGAGCAGTACTTC.